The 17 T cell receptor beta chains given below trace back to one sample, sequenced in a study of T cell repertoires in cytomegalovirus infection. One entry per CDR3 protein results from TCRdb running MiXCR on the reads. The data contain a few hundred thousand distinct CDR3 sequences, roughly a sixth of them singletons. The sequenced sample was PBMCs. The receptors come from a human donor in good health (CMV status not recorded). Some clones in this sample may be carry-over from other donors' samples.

CDR3 sequence reads: CASSQERGGGGSSLHF. In nucleotides, the CDR3 is TGCGCCAGCAGCCAAGAGCGAGGAGGGGGCGGTTCGTCCCTCCACTTT. V usage is TRBV4-1 and J usage is TRBJ1-6; 7 positions match TRBD1. Germline CDR1 is MGHRA and CDR2 is YSYEKL. J gave up 14 bases and V 0 bases, and 13 bases lay outside the gene matches. This CDR3 region has 16 residues.

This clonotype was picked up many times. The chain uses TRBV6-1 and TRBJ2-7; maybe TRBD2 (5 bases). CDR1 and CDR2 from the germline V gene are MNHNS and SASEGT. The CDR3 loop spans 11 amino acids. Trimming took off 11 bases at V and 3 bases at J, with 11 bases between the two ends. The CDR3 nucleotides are TGTGCCGCGGGCACCTACTACGAGCAGTACTTC. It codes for CAAGTYYEQYF.

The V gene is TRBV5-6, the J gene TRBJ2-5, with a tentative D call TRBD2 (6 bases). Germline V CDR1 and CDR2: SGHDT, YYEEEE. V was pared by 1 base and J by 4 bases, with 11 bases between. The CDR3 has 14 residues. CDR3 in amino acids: CASSLLVGGETQYF. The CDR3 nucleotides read TGTGCCAGCAGCTTGTTGGTGGGGGGAGAGACCCAGTACTTC.

The CDR3 here is CASRVLAGGTDTQYF. The CDR3 region has the DNA TGTGCCAGCAGGGTGCTAGCGGGGGGCACAGATACGCAGTATTTT. The chain combines TRBV2 with TRBJ2-3, with TRBD2 matching over 10 bases. This CDR3 has 15 amino acids. Per the germline V gene, CDR1 is SNHLY and CDR2 is FYNNEI. The J segment lost 1 base and the V segment lost 6 bases, leaving 4 bases of the junction unmatched.

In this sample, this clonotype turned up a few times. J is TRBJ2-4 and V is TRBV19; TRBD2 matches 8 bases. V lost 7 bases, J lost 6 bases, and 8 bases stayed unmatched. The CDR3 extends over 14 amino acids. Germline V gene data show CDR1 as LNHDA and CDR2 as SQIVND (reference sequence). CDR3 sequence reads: CASTNPGGANIQYF. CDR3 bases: TGTGCCAGTACCAACCCCGGGGGGGCAAACATTCAGTACTTC.

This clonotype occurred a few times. The CDR3 loop is CASSPSGYNSPLHF. CDR3 nucleotides: TGTGCCAGCAGCCCCTCGGGCTATAATTCACCCCTCCACTTT. This chain links TRBV7-2 with TRBJ1-6; D gene unclear. This CDR3 region has 14 residues. CDR1 and CDR2 (germline): SGHTA, FQGNSA. Trimming removed 5 bases from V and 3 bases from J, with 8 bases in between.

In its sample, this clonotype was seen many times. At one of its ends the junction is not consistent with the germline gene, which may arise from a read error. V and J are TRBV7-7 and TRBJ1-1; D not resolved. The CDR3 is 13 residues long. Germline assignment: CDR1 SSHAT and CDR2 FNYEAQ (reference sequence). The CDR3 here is CASSSTMNTEAFF. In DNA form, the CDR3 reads TGTGCTAGCAGCTCTACCATGAACACTGAAGCTTTCTTT.

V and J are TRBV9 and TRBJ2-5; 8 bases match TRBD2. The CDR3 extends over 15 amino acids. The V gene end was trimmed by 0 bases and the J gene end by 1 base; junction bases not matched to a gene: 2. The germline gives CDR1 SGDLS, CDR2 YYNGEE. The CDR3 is CASSVEAGAQETQYF. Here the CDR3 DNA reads TGTGCCAGCAGCGTAGAAGCGGGGGCCCAAGAGACCCAGTACTTC.

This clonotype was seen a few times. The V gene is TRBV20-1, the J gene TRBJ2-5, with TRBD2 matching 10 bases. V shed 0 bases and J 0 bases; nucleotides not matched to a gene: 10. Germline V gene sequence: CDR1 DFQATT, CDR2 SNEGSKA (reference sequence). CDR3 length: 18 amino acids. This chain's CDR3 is CSARDLTSGDGNQETQYF. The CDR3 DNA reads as TGCAGTGCTAGAGATTTAACTAGCGGGGATGGAAACCAAGAGACCCAGTACTTC.

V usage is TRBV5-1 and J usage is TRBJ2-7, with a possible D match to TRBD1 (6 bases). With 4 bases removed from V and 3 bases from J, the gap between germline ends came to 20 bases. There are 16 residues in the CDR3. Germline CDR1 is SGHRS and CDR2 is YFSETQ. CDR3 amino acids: CASSENSQGMIYEQYF. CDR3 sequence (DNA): TGCGCCAGCAGCGAAAACTCGCAGGGGATGATCTACGAGCAGTACTTC.

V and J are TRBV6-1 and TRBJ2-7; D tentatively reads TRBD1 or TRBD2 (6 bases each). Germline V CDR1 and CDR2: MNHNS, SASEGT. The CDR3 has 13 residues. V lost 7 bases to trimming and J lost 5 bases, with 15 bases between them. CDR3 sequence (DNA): TGTGCCAGCAAAGTCTGGGGGGCGAACGAGCAGTACTTC. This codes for CASKVWGANEQYF.

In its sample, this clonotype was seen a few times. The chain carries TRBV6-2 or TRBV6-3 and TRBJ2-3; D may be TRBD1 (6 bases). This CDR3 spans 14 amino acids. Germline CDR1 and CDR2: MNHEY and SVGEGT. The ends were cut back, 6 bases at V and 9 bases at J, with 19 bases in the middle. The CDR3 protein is CASSPGGKGVTQYF. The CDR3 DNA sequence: TGTGCCAGCAGCCCAGGTGGCAAGGGGGTGACGCAGTATTTT.

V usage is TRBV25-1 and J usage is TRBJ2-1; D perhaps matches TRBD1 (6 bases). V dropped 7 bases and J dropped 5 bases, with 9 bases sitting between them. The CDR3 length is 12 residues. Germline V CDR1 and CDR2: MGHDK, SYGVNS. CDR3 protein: CASTDSDNEQFF. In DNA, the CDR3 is TGTGCCAGCACGGACAGCGACAATGAGCAGTTCTTC.

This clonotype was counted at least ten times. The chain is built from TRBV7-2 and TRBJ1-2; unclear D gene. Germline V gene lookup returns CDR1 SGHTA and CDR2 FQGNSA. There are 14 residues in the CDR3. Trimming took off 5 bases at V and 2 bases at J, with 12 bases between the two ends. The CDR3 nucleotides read TGTGCCAGCAGCCCTTTGGGGAGGAACTATGGCTACACCTTC. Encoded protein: CASSPLGRNYGYTF.

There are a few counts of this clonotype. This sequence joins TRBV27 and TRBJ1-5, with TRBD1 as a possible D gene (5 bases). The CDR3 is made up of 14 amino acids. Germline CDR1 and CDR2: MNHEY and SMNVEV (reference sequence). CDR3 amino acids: CDPLGADGDQPQHF. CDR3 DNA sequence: TGTGACCCCTTAGGGGCAGACGGTGATCAGCCCCAGCATTTT.

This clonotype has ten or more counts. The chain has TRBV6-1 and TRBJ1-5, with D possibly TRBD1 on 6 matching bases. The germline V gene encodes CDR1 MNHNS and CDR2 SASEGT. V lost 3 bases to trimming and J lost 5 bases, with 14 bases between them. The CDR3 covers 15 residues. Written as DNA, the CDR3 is TGTGCCAGCAGTGATGGGACATATGGATATCAGCCCCAGCATTTT. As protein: CASSDGTYGYQPQHF.

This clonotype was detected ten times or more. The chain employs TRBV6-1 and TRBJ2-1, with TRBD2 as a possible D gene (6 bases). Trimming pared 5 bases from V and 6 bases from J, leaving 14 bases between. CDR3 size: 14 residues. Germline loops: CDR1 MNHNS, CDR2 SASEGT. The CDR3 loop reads CASSLTGTRNEQFF. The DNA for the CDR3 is TGTGCCAGCAGTTTGACCGGGACTCGCAATGAGCAGTTCTTC.